This TCR beta chain was identified during a study of CD8 T cells in ankylosing spondylitis. The CDR3 runs to 14 residues. Trimming shortened V by 1 base and J by 3 bases, and 7 bases separated the two germline ends. From germline, CDR1 is LGHDT and CDR2 YNNKEL (reference sequence). TCRdb itself ran the 5' RACE reads through MiXCR, one entry per CDR3 protein. Here the sample spans 180,000 or so distinct CDR3 sequences, roughly 12% being singletons. Ten or more counts support this clonotype. V is TRBV3-1 and J is TRBJ1-5; D is unclear. The sample was blood, either unsorted or a sorted T cell fraction (not recorded which). The TCR sequence derives from a male donor with ankylosing spondylitis or in good health (not recorded which). Written as DNA, the CDR3 is TGTGCCAGCAGCCAAGCGGGATTCAATCAGCCCCAGCATTTT. This gives the protein CASSQAGFNQPQHF.